Listed here are 20 T cell receptor beta chains from one sample, sequenced in a study of shared T cell receptors in the human thymus. Method: immunoSEQ multiplex PCR; TCRdb's copy keeps in-frame clones and lacks some. The sample lists roughly 710,000 clones, 80% to 90% occurring once. These data also formed part of another study, on human thymus T cells.

The material sequenced was thymocytes. The receptor source for this set is a girl under three years old with a congenital heart defect.

This clone has only one observation. This sequence joins TRBV5-1 and TRBJ2-7; D remains unclear. V lost 5 bases and J lost 4, with 10 bases in between. From germline, CDR1 is SGHRS and CDR2 YFSETQ. CDR3 length: 12 amino acids. In DNA, the CDR3 is TGCGCCAGCAGGGGCCAGGAATACGAGCAGTACTTC. Translated, it gives CASRGQEYEQYF.

The chain recombines TRBV5-4 with TRBJ2-7, with TRBD1 matching over 9 bases. V gave up 2 bases and J gave up 3 bases; unmatched junction bases: 6. CDR1 SGHNT and CDR2 YYREEE come from the germline V gene (reference sequence). CDR3 length: 15 residues. DNA for the CDR3: TGTGCCAGCAGCTTACGCACAGGGGGCGTCTACGAGCAGTACTTC. Its protein is CASSLRTGGVYEQYF. Drawing the rest from reference TRBV5-4 and TRBJ2-7, the complete variable domain is ETGVTQSPTHLIKTRGQQVTLRCSSQSGHNTVSWYQQALGQGPQFIFQYYREEENGRGNFPPRFSGLQFPNYSSELNVNALELDDSALYLCASSLRTGGVYEQYFGPGTRLTVT.

This clone was picked up a small number of times. The DNA of the CDR3 is TGTGCCATCAGTGATTTCTCCGGGTTGAGTGAAGAGACCCAGTACTTC. Translated, it gives CAISDFSGLSEETQYF. The V call is TRBV10-3, the J call TRBJ2-5; D not certain. Per the germline V gene, CDR1 is ENHRY and CDR2 is SYGVKD. The V and J ends lost 3 bases and 3 bases respectively, with 17 bases between them. The CDR3 consists of 16 residues.

The genes are TRBV12-5 and TRBJ2-1, with 8 bases that match TRBD1. Germline values: CDR1 LGHNT, CDR2 FRNRAP. The V gene end was trimmed by 6 bases and the J gene end by 4 bases; junction bases not matched to a gene: 8. The CDR3 is 15 residues long. CDR3 in DNA: TGTGCTAGTGGCCCCCGGGACAGGAAGTACAATGAGCAGTTCTTC. Translated: CASGPRDRKYNEQFF.

The chain carries TRBV28 and TRBJ1-1; TRBD1 matches at 8 bases. V was pared by 5 bases and J by 5 bases, with 4 bases of the junction left unmatched. The CDR3 length is 13 residues. Germline CDR1 MDHEN, CDR2 SYDVKM. The CDR3 reads CASSGRGHTEAFF. The CDR3 region has the DNA TGTGCCAGCAGTGGCAGGGGGCATACTGAAGCTTTCTTT.

The chain links TRBV25-1 to TRBJ2-5, with D tentatively TRBD2 (6 bases). From germline, CDR1 is MGHDK and CDR2 SYGVNS. The CDR3 has 15 amino acids. V lost 10 bases and J 5 bases, leaving 23 bases between the germline ends. Here the CDR3 DNA reads TGTGCCACCCTAATAACCGGGACTTATTTGGAGACCCAGTACTTC. Protein product: CATLITGTYLETQYF. The complete variable domain, with remaining parts taken from reference TRBV25-1 and TRBJ2-5, reads EADIYQTPRYLVIGTGKKITLECSQTMGHDKMYWYQQDPGMELHLIHYSYGVNSTEKGDLSSESTVSRIRTEHFPLTLESARPSHTSQYLCATLITGTYLETQYFGPGTRLLVL.

Remarks on this clone: The sample contains more than one DNA sequence encoding this CDR3. The chain joins TRBV11-2 to TRBJ1-6, with 10 bases that match TRBD1. V trimming: 5 bases; J trimming: 8 bases; junction bases outside the gene matches: 3. Germline V gene lookup returns CDR1 SGHAT and CDR2 FQNNGV. This CDR3 has 14 amino acids. CDR3 DNA: TGTGCCAGCAGCAGACAGGGGGCCTATTCACCCCTCCACTTT. Protein: CASSRQGAYSPLHF.

This clone was recorded only once. The chain joins TRBV25-1 to TRBJ1-1; the D is unclear. Trimming cost V 2 bases and J 3 bases, with 10 bases left between them. In germline, CDR1 is MGHDK, CDR2 SYGVNS. The CDR3 contains 14 residues. The CDR3 is CASSERSGDTEAFF. The CDR3 DNA reads TGTGCCAGCAGTGAACGCTCAGGTGACACTGAAGCTTTCTTT.

The chain has TRBV28 and TRBJ2-1, with a tentative D call TRBD2 (5 bases). This CDR3 contains 18 residues. Trimming removed 5 bases at V and 0 bases at J, with 20 bases between. Germline-derived CDR1 and CDR2 are MDHEN and SYDVKM. In DNA, the CDR3 is TGTGCCAGCAGTCACCCCTCTAGCAACCCTGACTCCTACAATGAGCAGTTCTTC. This encodes CASSHPSSNPDSYNEQFF.

This clone was seen a single time. V usage is TRBV11-2 and J usage is TRBJ1-2, with D perhaps matching TRBD1 (5 bases). Germline CDR1 and CDR2: SGHAT and FQNNGV. The CDR3 covers 11 residues. Trimming removed 7 bases at V and 8 bases at J, with 11 bases between. In nucleotides, the CDR3 is TGTGCCAGCAAGGGGATCGGCGGCTACACCTTC. Encoded protein: CASKGIGGYTF.

This clone is a singleton in its sample. This chain links TRBV2 with TRBJ2-3; 11 nucleotides agree with TRBD1. Trimming took 7 bases from V and 0 from J; bases not matched to a gene: 15. Looked up from germline, CDR1 is SNHLY and CDR2 is FYNNEI. This CDR3 contains 19 residues. Here the CDR3 DNA reads TGTGCCAGCACCGGGGACAGGGGGAGAGGAGGAACTAGCACAGATACGCAGTATTTT. This sequence encodes CASTGDRGRGGTSTDTQYF.

The chain has TRBV5-1 and TRBJ2-2, with 9 bases aligning to TRBD2. Germline CDR1 reads SGHRS; CDR2 reads YFSETQ. With 6 bases clipped from V and 1 base from J, the junction kept 7 bases outside the gene matches. The CDR3 has 16 residues. CDR3 protein: CASTRLAELNTGELFF. In DNA, the CDR3 is TGCGCCAGCACCCGACTAGCGGAGCTGAACACCGGGGAGCTGTTTTTT.

The V and J genes are TRBV19 and TRBJ1-2; D not certain. CDR1 is LNHDA, CDR2 SQIVND, per germline (reference sequence). The CDR3 loop spans 13 amino acids. V lost 1 base and J lost 8, with 11 bases in between. CDR3 sequence: CASSIGPATGYTF. DNA of the CDR3: TGTGCCAGTAGTATAGGGCCAGCGACGGGCTACACCTTC.

The chain recombines TRBV9 with TRBJ1-2, with D unresolved. The CDR3 loop spans 13 amino acids. The V end was cut by 0 bases, the J end by 7 bases, with 10 bases between. CDR1 is SGDLS, CDR2 YYNGEE, per germline. The CDR3 DNA reads TGTGCCAGCAGCGTAGGAGGGATAGGTGGCTACACCTTC. As protein: CASSVGGIGGYTF.

This chain connects TRBV4-3 to TRBJ2-7; 11 bases align to TRBD2. This CDR3 is built from 19 residues. With V trimmed by 0 bases and J by 2 bases, 12 bases remained unmatched. CDR1 is LGHNA, CDR2 YSLEER, per germline. The CDR3, as DNA: TGCGCCAGCAGCCAAGAGACGGGACTAGCGGATTCGACCACCTACGAGCAGTACTTC. This codes for CASSQETGLADSTTYEQYF.

This sequence joins TRBV9 and TRBJ1-5; D gene ambiguous. This CDR3 has 16 residues. V was pared by 0 bases and J by 0 bases, with 10 bases between. Germline V gene sequence: CDR1 SGDLS, CDR2 YYNGEE. The CDR3 reads CASSVDLRDSNQPQHF. The CDR3 nucleotides are TGTGCCAGCAGCGTAGACCTCCGGGATAGCAATCAGCCCCAGCATTTT.

This clone was counted a single time. The chain has TRBV5-6 and TRBJ1-2; 7 bases are shared with TRBD1. This CDR3 comprises 15 residues. Trimming removed 4 bases from V and 4 bases from J; junction bases left unmatched: 10. Germline loops: CDR1 SGHDT, CDR2 YYEEEE. The CDR3 loop reads CASSTFPGDSYGYTF. DNA of the CDR3: TGTGCCAGCAGCACCTTTCCAGGGGACAGCTATGGCTACACCTTC. The whole variable domain, filled in from reference TRBV5-6 and TRBJ1-2, reads DAGVTQSPTHLIKTRGQQVTLRCSPKSGHDTVSWYQQALGQGPQFIFQYYEEEERQRGNFPDRFSGHQFPNYSSELNVNALLLGDSALYLCASSTFPGDSYGYTFGSGTRLTVV.

This clone was detected a few times. V usage is TRBV15 and J usage is TRBJ1-2; TRBD1 agrees at 8 bases. CDR3 size: 18 residues. Germline loops: CDR1 LNHNV, CDR2 YYDKDF (reference sequence). Trimming took 0 bases from V and 4 from J; bases not matched to a gene: 13. The CDR3 region is CATSRDRTGTHTPYGYTF. The CDR3 region has the DNA TGTGCCACCAGCAGAGATCGGACAGGGACCCATACGCCCTATGGCTACACCTTC.

This clone was detected only a few times. V is TRBV11-2 and J is TRBJ1-1; D is unclear. The CDR3 sequence is 15 residues long. Germline CDR1 and CDR2: SGHAT and FQNNGV. V lost 2 bases and J lost 1, with 11 bases in between. Here the CDR3 reads CASSLIRAGNTEAFF. CDR3 nucleotide sequence: TGTGCCAGCAGCTTAATCCGGGCGGGGAACACTGAAGCTTTCTTT.

The rearrangement uses TRBV4-1 and TRBJ1-6; D gene ambiguous. This CDR3 is built from 17 residues. V shed 4 bases and J shed 5 bases, with 18 bases lying between them. Germline V CDR1 and CDR2: MGHRA, YSYEKL. CDR3 in amino acids: CASSPLGLVGDNSPLHF. The CDR3, as DNA: TGCGCCAGCAGCCCCTTGGGTTTGGTCGGGGATAATTCACCCCTCCACTTT.